The clone carrying this T cell receptor (beta chain) was recorded a few times. TCRdb recomputed calls from the 5' RACE reads with MiXCR, one row per CDR3 protein. The sample holds 95,000 to 100,000 distinct CDR3 sequences, about 6% seen once. This CDR3 region has 15 residues. Germline V gene lookup returns CDR1 LGHDT and CDR2 YNNKEL (reference sequence). V gave up 8 bases and J gave up 0 bases, with 16 bases separating them. The data derive from a study of T cells after yellow fever vaccination. Sequences were derived from CD8+ T cells sorted from PBMCs, sampled 10 days after the yellow fever booster vaccination. The TCR originated in a man between 18 and 29 years old who received the YFV17D yellow fever vaccine. The genes are TRBV3-1 and TRBJ1-1; a weak D match, TRBD1 (5 bases). CDR3 region: CASYPGPFMNTEAFF. In DNA form, the CDR3 reads TGTGCCAGCTACCCGGGACCATTCATGAACACTGAAGCTTTCTTT.